This record covers a single TCR beta chain. Its antigen is not known. The sample comes from a study of CD8+CD57+ T cells in acquired aplastic anemia. In the study overall: DNA per sorted CD4+ or CD8+ sample ranged roughly 0.19 to 30 ug, averaging 3.2 ug. Study results and limitations: A set of approximately 29 CD8+ CDR3 sequences was shared between patients and controls, and these sequences appeared highly expressed in patients. The study found no significant CD8+ Simpson's diversity difference between patients and controls.

The template for TCR beta VDJ and CDR3 sequence profiling was genomic DNA. Each CDR3 protein is one row after TCRdb ran MiXCR on the reads. The data hold about 130,000 distinct CDR3 sequences, with 48% observed a single time. The V end was cut by 4 bases, the J end by 1 base, with 10 bases between. Looked up from germline, CDR1 is SNHLY and CDR2 is FYNNEI. This CDR3 is built from 14 residues. The clonotype was recovered from a human donor in good health, serving as a control. The sequencing sample was made of sorted CD4+, CD8+, or CD8+CD57+ T cells (not recorded which) from PBMCs. The rearrangement uses TRBV2 and TRBJ1-1; no clear D. This chain's CDR3 is CASSAMVRNTEAFF. DNA for the CDR3: TGTGCCAGCAGTGCAATGGTCAGGAACACTGAAGCTTTCTTT.